This T cell receptor (beta chain) emerged from a study of shared clonotypes between healthy human individuals. Study in general: For every donor, three CD4 naive, three CD4 memory, two CD8 naive and one CD8 memory plates were used. The study, taken as a whole, reports: Only blood was sampled, and tissue TCR repertoires likely differ from blood ones.

This clone has more than one count but fewer than ten. Its specificity is unknown. The method was immunoSEQ multiplex PCR; TCRdb's version includes in-frame clones alone and lacks a portion of them. The sample includes 650,000 to 800,000 clones, around 70% of them seen just once. The CDR3 covers 11 residues. The germline gives CDR1 SQVTM, CDR2 ANQGSEA. Trimming took 7 bases from V and 8 from J, leaving 14 bases between them. Sequencing was carried out using memory CD4+ T cells sorted from blood. Subset indicated: CD45RA-negative fraction. The rearrangement uses TRBV29-1 and TRBJ1-2; maybe TRBD1 (5 bases). This sequence was found in a woman aged 25 to 39 in good health. CDR3 sequence reads: CSAYDRGGYTF. As DNA, the CDR3 is TGCAGCGCCTACGACAGAGGAGGCTACACCTTC.